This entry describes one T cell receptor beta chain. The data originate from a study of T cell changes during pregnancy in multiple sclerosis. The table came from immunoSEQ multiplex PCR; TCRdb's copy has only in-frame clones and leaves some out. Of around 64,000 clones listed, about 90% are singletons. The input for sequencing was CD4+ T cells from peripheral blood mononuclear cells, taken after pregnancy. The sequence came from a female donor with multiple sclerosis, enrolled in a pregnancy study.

The DNA of the CDR3 is TGTGCCTGGGCGAGGGGGGGGGACTCCTACGAGCAGTACTTC. The encoded protein is CAWARGGDSYEQYF. The chain carries TRBV30 and TRBJ2-7; possibly TRBD2 for D (7 bases). The CDR3 contains 14 residues. Trimming took 5 bases from V and 0 from J, leaving 14 bases between them. CDR1 GTSNPN and CDR2 SVGIG come from the germline V gene (reference sequence).